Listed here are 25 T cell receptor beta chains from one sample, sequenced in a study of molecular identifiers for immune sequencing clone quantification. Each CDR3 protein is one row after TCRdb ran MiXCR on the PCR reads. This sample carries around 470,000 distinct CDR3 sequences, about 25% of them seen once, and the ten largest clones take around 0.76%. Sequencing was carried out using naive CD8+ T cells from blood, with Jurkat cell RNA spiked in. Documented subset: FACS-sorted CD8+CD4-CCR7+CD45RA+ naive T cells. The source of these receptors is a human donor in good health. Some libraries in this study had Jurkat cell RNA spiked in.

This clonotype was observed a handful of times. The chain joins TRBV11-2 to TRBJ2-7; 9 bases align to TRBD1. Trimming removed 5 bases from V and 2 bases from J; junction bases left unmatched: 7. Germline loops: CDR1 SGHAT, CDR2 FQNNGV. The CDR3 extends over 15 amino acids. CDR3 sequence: CASSAGTGLTYEQYF. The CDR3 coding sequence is TGTGCCAGCAGCGCAGGGACAGGGCTGACCTACGAGCAGTACTTC.

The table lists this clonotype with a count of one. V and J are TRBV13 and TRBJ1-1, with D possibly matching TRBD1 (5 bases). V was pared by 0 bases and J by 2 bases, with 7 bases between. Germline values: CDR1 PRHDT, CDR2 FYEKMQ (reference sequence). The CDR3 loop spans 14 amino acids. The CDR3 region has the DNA TGTGCCAGCAGCTTAGGGGGGGATAACACTGAAGCTTTCTTT. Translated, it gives CASSLGGDNTEAFF.

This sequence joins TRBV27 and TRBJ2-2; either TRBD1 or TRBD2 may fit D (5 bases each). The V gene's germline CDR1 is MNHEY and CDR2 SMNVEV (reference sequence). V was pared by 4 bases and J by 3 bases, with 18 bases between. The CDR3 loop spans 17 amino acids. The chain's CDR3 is CASSSHFGGFYTGELFF. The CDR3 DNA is TGTGCCAGCAGTTCTCATTTTGGGGGATTTTACACCGGGGAGCTGTTTTTT.

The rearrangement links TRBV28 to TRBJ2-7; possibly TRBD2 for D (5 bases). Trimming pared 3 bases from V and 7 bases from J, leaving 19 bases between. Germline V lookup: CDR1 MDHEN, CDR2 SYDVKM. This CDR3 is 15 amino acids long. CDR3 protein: CASSFSSSSYNEQYF. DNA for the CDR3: TGTGCCAGCAGTTTCTCCTCTAGCTCCTACAATGAGCAGTACTTC.

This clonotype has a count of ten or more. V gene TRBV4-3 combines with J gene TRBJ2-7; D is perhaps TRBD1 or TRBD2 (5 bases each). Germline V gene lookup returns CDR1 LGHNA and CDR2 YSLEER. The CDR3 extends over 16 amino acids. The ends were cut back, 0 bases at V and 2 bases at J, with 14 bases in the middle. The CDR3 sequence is CASSQDKRGTAYEQYF. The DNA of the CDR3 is TGCGCCAGCAGCCAAGATAAGCGAGGGACCGCCTACGAGCAGTACTTC.

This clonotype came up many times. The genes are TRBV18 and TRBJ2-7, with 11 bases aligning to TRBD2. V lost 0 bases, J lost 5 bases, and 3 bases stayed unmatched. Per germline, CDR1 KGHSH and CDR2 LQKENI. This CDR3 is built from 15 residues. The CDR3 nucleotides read TGTGCCAGCTCACCACCACTAGCGGGAGTCAACGAGCAGTACTTC. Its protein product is CASSPPLAGVNEQYF. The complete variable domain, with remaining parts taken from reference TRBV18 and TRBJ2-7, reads NAGVMQNPRHLVRRRGQEARLRCSPMKGHSHVYWYRQLPEEGLKFMVYLQKENIIDESGMPKERFSAEFPKEGPSILRIQQVVRGDSAAYFCASSPPLAGVNEQYFGPGTRLTVT.

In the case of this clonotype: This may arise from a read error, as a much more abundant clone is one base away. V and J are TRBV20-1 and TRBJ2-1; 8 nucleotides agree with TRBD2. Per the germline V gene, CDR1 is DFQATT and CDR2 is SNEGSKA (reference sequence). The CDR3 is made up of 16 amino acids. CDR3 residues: CSARAFESGSIDEHFF. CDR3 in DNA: TGCAGTGCTAGAGCCTTCGAGAGCGGGAGCATTGATGAGCATTTCTTC.

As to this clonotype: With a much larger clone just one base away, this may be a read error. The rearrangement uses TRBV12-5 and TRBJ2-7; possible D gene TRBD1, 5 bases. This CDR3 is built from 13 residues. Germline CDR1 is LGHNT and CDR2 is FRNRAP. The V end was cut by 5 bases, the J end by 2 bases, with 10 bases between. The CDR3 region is CASGPDKAYEQYF. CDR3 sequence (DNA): TGTGCTAGTGGTCCGGACAAGGCCTACGAGCAGTACTTC.

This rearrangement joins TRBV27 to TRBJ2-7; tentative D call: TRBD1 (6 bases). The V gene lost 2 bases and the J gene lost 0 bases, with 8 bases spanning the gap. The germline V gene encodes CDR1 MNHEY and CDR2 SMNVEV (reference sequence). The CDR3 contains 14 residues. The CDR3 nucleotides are TGTGCCAGCAGTTTAGAGGGGGTCTCCTACGAGCAGTACTTC. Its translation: CASSLEGVSYEQYF.

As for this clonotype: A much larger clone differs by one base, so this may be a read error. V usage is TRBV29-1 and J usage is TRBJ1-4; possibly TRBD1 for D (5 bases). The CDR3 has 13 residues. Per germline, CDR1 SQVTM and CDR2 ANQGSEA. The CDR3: CSALAGTNEKPFF. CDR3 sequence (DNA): TGCAGCGCCCTTGCCGGGACTAATGAAAAACCGTTTTTT.

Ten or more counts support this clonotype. The CDR3 DNA reads TGTGCCAGCAGCCCAGGGGGAATGAACACTGAAGCTTTCTTT. Translation: CASSPGGMNTEAFF. The chain has TRBV12-3 or TRBV12-4 and TRBJ1-1, with TRBD1 matching 7 bases. CDR3 length: 14 residues. The V and J ends lost 6 bases and 0 bases, in that order; junction bases with no gene match: 4.

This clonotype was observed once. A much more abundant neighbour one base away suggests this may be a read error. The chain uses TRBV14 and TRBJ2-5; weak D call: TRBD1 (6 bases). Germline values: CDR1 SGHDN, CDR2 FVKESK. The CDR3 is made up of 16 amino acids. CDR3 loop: CASNQGFGQRQETQYF. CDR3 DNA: TGTGCCAGCAACCAAGGGTTCGGACAGCGCCAAGAGACCCAGTACTTC.

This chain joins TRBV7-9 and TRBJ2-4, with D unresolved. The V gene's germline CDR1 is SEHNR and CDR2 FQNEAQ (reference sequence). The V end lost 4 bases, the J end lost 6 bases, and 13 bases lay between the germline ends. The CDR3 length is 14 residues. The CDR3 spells CASSSVADRNIQYF. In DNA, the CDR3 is TGTGCCAGCAGCTCCGTAGCAGATAGAAACATTCAGTACTTC. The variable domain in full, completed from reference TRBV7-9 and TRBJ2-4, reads DTGVSQNPRHKITKRGQNVTFRCDPISEHNRLYWYRQTLGQGPEFLTYFQNEAQLEKSRLLSDRFSAERPKGSFSTLEIQRTEQGDSAMYLCASSSVADRNIQYFGAGTRLSVL.

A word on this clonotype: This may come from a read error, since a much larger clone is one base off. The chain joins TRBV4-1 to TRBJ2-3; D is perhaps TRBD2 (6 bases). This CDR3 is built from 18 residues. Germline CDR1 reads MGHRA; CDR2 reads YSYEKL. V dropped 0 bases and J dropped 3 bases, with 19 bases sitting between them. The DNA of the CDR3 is TGCGCCAGCAGCCAAGAATCCGATCTCCATGGAGGGACAGATACGCAGTATTTT. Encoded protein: CASSQESDLHGGTDTQYF.

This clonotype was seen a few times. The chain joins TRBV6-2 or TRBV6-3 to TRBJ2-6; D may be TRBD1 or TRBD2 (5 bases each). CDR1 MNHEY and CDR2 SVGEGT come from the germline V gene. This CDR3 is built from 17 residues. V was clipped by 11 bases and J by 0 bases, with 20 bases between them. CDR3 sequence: CAATPGTGSSGANVLTF. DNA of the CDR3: TGTGCCGCCACACCCGGGACGGGTAGCTCTGGGGCCAACGTCCTGACTTTC.

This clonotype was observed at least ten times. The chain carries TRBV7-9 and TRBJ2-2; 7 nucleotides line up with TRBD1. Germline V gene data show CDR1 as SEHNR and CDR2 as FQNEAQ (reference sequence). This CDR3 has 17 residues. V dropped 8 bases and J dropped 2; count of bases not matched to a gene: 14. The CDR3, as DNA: TGTGCCAGCGTCCTAATCGAGACAGGGAGAAACACCGGGGAGCTGTTTTTT. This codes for CASVLIETGRNTGELFF.

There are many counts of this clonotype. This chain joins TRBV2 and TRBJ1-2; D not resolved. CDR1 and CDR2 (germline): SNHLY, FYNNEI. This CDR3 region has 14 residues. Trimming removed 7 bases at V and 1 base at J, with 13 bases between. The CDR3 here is CASTGRVINYGYTF. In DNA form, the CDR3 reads TGTGCCAGCACCGGAAGGGTGATTAACTATGGCTACACCTTC.

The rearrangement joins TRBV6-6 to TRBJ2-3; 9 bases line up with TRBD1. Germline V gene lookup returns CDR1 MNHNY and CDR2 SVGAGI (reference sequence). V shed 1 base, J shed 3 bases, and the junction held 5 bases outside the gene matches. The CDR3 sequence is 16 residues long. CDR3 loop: CASSYLRQGGTDTQYF. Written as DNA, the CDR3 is TGTGCCAGCAGTTACTTACGACAGGGGGGAACAGATACGCAGTATTTT.

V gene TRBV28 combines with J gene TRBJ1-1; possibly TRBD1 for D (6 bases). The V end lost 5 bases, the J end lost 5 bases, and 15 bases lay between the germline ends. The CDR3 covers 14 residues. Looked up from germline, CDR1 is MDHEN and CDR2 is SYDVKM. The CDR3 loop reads CASSPLQGLTEAFF. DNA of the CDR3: TGTGCCAGCAGTCCCCTACAGGGATTAACTGAAGCTTTCTTT.

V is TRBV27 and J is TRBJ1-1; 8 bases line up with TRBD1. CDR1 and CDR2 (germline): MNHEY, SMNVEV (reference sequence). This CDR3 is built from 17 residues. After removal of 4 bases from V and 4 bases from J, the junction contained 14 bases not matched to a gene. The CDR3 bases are TGTGCCAGCAGTTCTAACAGGGGGATAGTTGTGAGCACTGAAGCTTTCTTT. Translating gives CASSSNRGIVVSTEAFF.

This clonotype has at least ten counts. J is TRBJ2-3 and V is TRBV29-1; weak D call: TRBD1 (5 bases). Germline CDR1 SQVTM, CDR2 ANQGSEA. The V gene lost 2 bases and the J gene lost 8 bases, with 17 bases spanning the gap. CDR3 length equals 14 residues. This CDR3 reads CSVEPAEIGVTQYF. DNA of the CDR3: TGCAGCGTTGAACCGGCGGAGATAGGGGTTACGCAGTATTTT.

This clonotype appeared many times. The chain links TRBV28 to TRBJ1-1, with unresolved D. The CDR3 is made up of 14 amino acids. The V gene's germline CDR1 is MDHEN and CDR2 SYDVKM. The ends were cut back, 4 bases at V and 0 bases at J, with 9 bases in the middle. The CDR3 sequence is CASSWTAMNTEAFF. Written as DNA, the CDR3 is TGTGCCAGCAGTTGGACGGCAATGAACACTGAAGCTTTCTTT. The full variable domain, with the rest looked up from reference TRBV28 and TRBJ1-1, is DVKVTQSSRYLVKRTGEKVFLECVQDMDHENMFWYRQDPGLGLRLIYFSYDVKMKEKGDIPEGYSVSREKKERFSLILESASTNQTSMYLCASSWTAMNTEAFFGQGTRLTVV.

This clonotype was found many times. CDR3 region: CASSLDVGFRQPQHF. The CDR3 DNA is TGTGCCAGCAGCTTAGACGTAGGGTTCAGGCAGCCCCAGCATTTT. The V and J genes are TRBV7-6 and TRBJ1-5; no clear D gene. The CDR3 length is 15 residues. V lost 1 base to trimming and J lost 7 bases, with 14 bases between them. The germline CDR1 and CDR2 sequences are SGHVS and FNYEAQ.

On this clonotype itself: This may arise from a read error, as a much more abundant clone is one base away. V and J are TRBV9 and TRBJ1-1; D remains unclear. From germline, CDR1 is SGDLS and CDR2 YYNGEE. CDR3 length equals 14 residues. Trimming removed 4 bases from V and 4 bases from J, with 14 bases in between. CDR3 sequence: CASSLGIAATEAFF. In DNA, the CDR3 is TGTGCCAGCAGCTTGGGGATAGCGGCCACTGAAGCTTTCTTT.

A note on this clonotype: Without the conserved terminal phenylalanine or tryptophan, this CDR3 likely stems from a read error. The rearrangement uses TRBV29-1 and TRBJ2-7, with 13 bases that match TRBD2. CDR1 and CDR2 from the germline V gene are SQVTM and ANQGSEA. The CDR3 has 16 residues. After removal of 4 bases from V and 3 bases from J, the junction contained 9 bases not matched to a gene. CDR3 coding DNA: TGCAGCGTTGTTCGGACTAGCGGGAGTGTGGACTACGAGCAGTACTAC. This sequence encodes CSVVRTSGSVDYEQYY.